Given below is one TCR beta chain in context. Its antigen is currently unknown. The data belong to a study of chemoradiotherapy in HPV16-positive cancers. Turning to the study itself: Functional T-cell assays on a couple of HPV16-positive patients' cells defined candidate HPV-specific clones and common TCR motifs.

Repeated repertoire sampling spanned the course of chemoradiotherapy. This table comes from immunoSEQ multiplex PCR, and its TCRdb copy is limited to in-frame clones, with some not included. The data contain around 16,000 clones, under 80% of them seen just once; the ten biggest clones take up under 1.5%. Study-level points and caveats: Candidate HPV-specific clones and E7-related TCR motifs grew in tumor during treatment. Only a couple of HPV16-positive patients supplied the functional HPV-specificity definition.

The V end was cut by 0 bases, the J end by 2 bases, with 8 bases between. Germline V CDR1 and CDR2: SGHNT, YENEEA. This CDR3 is 15 amino acids long. V gene TRBV11-3 combines with J gene TRBJ1-3; TRBD1 is a possible D gene (6 bases). The sample was acquired from a patient who underwent chemoradiotherapy. This sequence originates from a human donor with HPV-associated anogenital cancer. CDR3 protein: CASSLDGGPGNTIYF. The CDR3 coding sequence is TGTGCCAGCAGCTTAGACGGGGGGCCTGGAAACACCATATATTTT.